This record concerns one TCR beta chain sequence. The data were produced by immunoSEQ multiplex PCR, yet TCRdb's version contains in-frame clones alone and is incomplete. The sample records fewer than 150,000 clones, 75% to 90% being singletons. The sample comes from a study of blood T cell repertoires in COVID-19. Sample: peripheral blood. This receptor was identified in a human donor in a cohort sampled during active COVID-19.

The CDR3 sequence is CASSLQQGTEAFF. CDR3 in DNA: TGTGCCAGCAGCTTACAACAGGGAACTGAAGCTTTCTTT. The chain joins TRBV5-6 to TRBJ1-1; D may be TRBD1 (6 bases). This CDR3 comprises 13 residues. V lost 2 bases and J lost 5, with 10 bases in between. Germline V gives CDR1 SGHDT, CDR2 YYEEEE.